This T cell receptor beta chain was sequenced during a study of technical replicates of blood from a handful of donors. The sample holds one count of this clone. The germline gives CDR1 LGHNA, CDR2 YNFKEQ. The V end was cut by 1 base, the J end by 6 bases, with 13 bases between. The CDR3 totals 15 residues. TCRdb's copy holds only in-frame clones and misses some; the assay was immunoSEQ multiplex PCR. The sample carries about 83,000 clones, 90% to 95% recorded once. The clonotype was recovered from a human donor in good health. Sequenced input: T cells isolated from PBMCs. The rearrangement links TRBV4-2 to TRBJ2-1, with D tentatively TRBD2 (7 bases). Here the CDR3 reads CASSQVLGGGNEQFF. In nucleotides, the CDR3 is TGTGCCAGCAGCCAAGTCCTAGGGGGGGGCAATGAGCAGTTCTTC.